These 5 T cell receptor beta chains were all obtained from the same sample, sequenced in a study of CD8 T cells in ankylosing spondylitis. Study results and limitations: Typical of ankylosing spondylitis blood, it appeared, was a TCR beta motif of fewer than ten highly homologous variants.

Antigens of these TCRs are unknown. TCRdb ran MiXCR on the 5' RACE reads and lists one entry per CDR3 protein. The profile shows more than 600,000 distinct CDR3 sequences, around 19% of them singletons. The material sequenced was blood, either unsorted or a sorted T cell fraction (not recorded which). Every receptor here comes from a male donor with ankylosing spondylitis.

This clonotype was seen more than once but under ten times. The chain couples TRBV27 to TRBJ2-4; 7 positions match TRBD1. V lost 5 bases and J lost 0; bases outside the gene matches: 10. The CDR3 is 17 amino acids. Germline V gene sequence: CDR1 MNHEY, CDR2 SMNVEV (reference sequence). The CDR3 loop reads CASSPSGQTLAKNIQYF. The CDR3 DNA sequence: TGTGCCAGCAGTCCCTCGGGACAGACTCTAGCCAAAAACATTCAGTACTTC.

The chain has TRBV18 and TRBJ2-7, with D possibly being TRBD2 (7 bases). V was cut by 2 bases and J by 3 bases, with 14 bases left in between. There are 15 residues in the CDR3. CDR1 and CDR2 (germline): KGHSH, LQKENI. CDR3 sequence: CASSPEGGNYYEQYF. CDR3 nucleotides: TGTGCCAGCTCACCAGAGGGGGGGAATTACTACGAGCAGTACTTC.

In its sample, this clonotype was seen a few times. The chain employs TRBV7-3 and TRBJ2-2, with TRBD1 matching over 7 bases. The CDR3 is 15 amino acids. From germline, CDR1 is SGHTA and CDR2 FQGTGA. V shed 2 bases and J 5 bases; nucleotides not matched to a gene: 5. CDR3 nucleotide sequence: TGTGCCAGCAGCTTACAAGCAGGGGGTACCGGGGAGCTGTTTTTT. Amino acids: CASSLQAGGTGELFF.

This clonotype has only a few counts. V and J are TRBV27 and TRBJ2-3; no definite D call. CDR3 length equals 14 residues. V was trimmed by 4 bases and J by 2 bases, leaving 10 bases between them. Looked up from germline, CDR1 is MNHEY and CDR2 is SMNVEV (reference sequence). Written as DNA, the CDR3 is TGTGCCAGCAGTTCTACTAAGGCCACAGATACGCAGTATTTT. Protein: CASSSTKATDTQYF.

This clonotype was counted only a few times. CDR3 bases: TGTGCCATCAATTCGGGCGAGAGCAATCAGCCCCAGCATTTT. Residues: CAINSGESNQPQHF. J is TRBJ1-5 and V is TRBV10-3, with D unclear. The length of the CDR3 is 14 residues. Germline V CDR1 and CDR2: ENHRY, SYGVKD. V was cut by 7 bases and J by 1 base, with 11 bases left in between.